The 14 T cell receptor beta chains below come from one sample, sequenced in a study of blood T cell repertoires in COVID-19. TCRdb keeps only in-frame clones here, not all; method: immunoSEQ multiplex PCR. The table includes nearly 200,000 clones, about 80% detected once. The sample consisted of PBMCs or T cells enriched from blood (not recorded which). The source is a middle-aged man who had recovered from COVID-19.

The chain is built from TRBV19 and TRBJ1-5, with a possible D match to TRBD1 (5 bases). Germline CDR1 LNHDA, CDR2 SQIVND (reference sequence). CDR3 length equals 13 residues. V shed 5 bases and J shed 6 bases, with 11 bases lying between them. The DNA of the CDR3 is TGTGCCAGTAGTGGGGCAGCAGCTCAGCCCCAGCATTTT. Residues: CASSGAAAQPQHF.

The chain is built from TRBV5-1 and TRBJ1-1, with D hard to call. The CDR3 has 16 residues. Per the germline V gene, CDR1 is SGHRS and CDR2 is YFSETQ. V shed 4 bases and J shed 0 bases, with 16 bases lying between them. The CDR3 loop is CASSREGPGMNTEAFF. The DNA of the CDR3 is TGCGCCAGCAGCCGAGAAGGGCCGGGGATGAACACTGAAGCTTTCTTT.

V gene TRBV5-1 combines with J gene TRBJ2-5, with 10 positions matching TRBD1. The CDR3 contains 16 residues. Trimming at V came to 3 bases and at J to 2 bases, leaving 7 bases not matched to a gene. From germline, CDR1 is SGHRS and CDR2 YFSETQ. The DNA of the CDR3 is TGCGCCAGCAGCTGGGGACAGGGGCAGGGGCAAGAGACCCAGTACTTC. It codes for CASSWGQGQGQETQYF.

The chain recombines TRBV5-8 with TRBJ1-3, with 8 bases aligning to TRBD1. Germline values: CDR1 SGHTS, CDR2 YDEGEE. The CDR3 runs to 16 residues. V lost 1 base and J lost 4; bases outside the gene matches: 7. CDR3 loop: CASSLRAGGRGNTIYF. As DNA, the CDR3 is TGTGCCAGCAGCTTGAGAGCAGGGGGCCGAGGAAACACCATATATTTT.

The chain uses TRBV7-2 and TRBJ2-3; 9 bases match TRBD2. The V gene end was trimmed by 3 bases and the J gene end by 4 bases; junction bases not matched to a gene: 14. The length of the CDR3 is 18 residues. Germline V CDR1 and CDR2: SGHTA, FQGNSA. Here the CDR3 DNA reads TGTGCCAGCAGCTTGGGCCGAAGGCGGGGGGGCTTAGCAGATACGCAGTATTTT. Its protein product is CASSLGRRRGGLADTQYF.

The chain combines TRBV12-3 or TRBV12-4 with TRBJ1-1; D is uncertain. Between the trimmed V and J ends, which lost 8 bases and 8 bases, there was a span of 15 bases. There are 12 residues in the CDR3. CDR3 nucleotide sequence: TGTGCCAGCTCCTTACCGGTGCAAGAAGCTTTCTTT. Translation: CASSLPVQEAFF.

V and J are TRBV6-1 and TRBJ1-1; D might be TRBD1 (5 bases). The CDR3 extends over 13 amino acids. CDR1 and CDR2 (germline): MNHNS, SASEGT. V gave up 1 base and J gave up 6 bases, with 9 bases separating them. The CDR3 DNA reads as TGTGCCAGCAGTGAAGGGTACAGGCCTGAAGCTTTCTTT. Translated: CASSEGYRPEAFF.

V usage is TRBV19 and J usage is TRBJ2-5, with a weak D call TRBD1 (5 bases). The CDR3 loop spans 14 amino acids. Trimming removed 8 bases at V and 5 bases at J, with 18 bases between. In germline, CDR1 is LNHDA, CDR2 SQIVND (reference sequence). CDR3 sequence (DNA): TGTGCCAGTTCAACACAGGACCTCGGGGAGACCCAGTACTTC. It is translated as CASSTQDLGETQYF.

The chain is built from TRBV28 and TRBJ1-1; D gene ambiguous. V was shortened by 7 bases and J by 0 bases, with 15 bases between the two germline ends. The CDR3 is 15 residues long. Germline V CDR1 and CDR2: MDHEN, SYDVKM. The CDR3 loop is CASTSEGWVNTEAFF. CDR3 nucleotide sequence: TGTGCCAGCACCTCAGAGGGATGGGTGAACACTGAAGCTTTCTTT.

This clone was counted once. This rearrangement joins TRBV11-2 to TRBJ1-2; D perhaps matches TRBD1 (5 bases). Trimming shortened V by 3 bases and J by 0 bases, and 14 bases separated the two germline ends. Germline V lookup: CDR1 SGHAT, CDR2 FQNNGV. CDR3 size: 16 residues. The CDR3 reads CASSLNLAGTNYGYTF. The CDR3 nucleotides read TGTGCCAGCAGCTTGAATTTGGCAGGGACTAACTATGGCTACACCTTC.

A remark on this clone: Other nucleotide sequences in the sample specify the same CDR3. The chain couples TRBV3-1 (or the pseudogene TRBV3-2) to TRBJ2-3; a weak D match, TRBD2 (6 bases). CDR1 is LGHDT and CDR2 is YNNKEL in the germline V gene (reference sequence). The CDR3 spans 14 residues. V was pared by 1 base and J by 4 bases, with 9 bases between. CDR3 region: CASSQGTGADTQYF. CDR3 nucleotide sequence: TGTGCCAGCAGCCAAGGTACGGGGGCAGATACGCAGTATTTT.

The chain uses TRBV5-1 and TRBJ1-1; unclear D gene. The length of the CDR3 is 16 residues. CDR1 is SGHRS and CDR2 is YFSETQ in the germline V gene. V gave up 0 bases and J gave up 0 bases, with 12 bases separating them. The CDR3: CASSLDAGSMNTEAFF. The CDR3 coding sequence is TGCGCCAGCAGCTTGGACGCCGGGTCTATGAACACTGAAGCTTTCTTT.

This clone occurred a few times. The V call is TRBV2, the J call TRBJ1-5; 9 nucleotides agree with TRBD1. The CDR3 extends over 14 amino acids. The V gene's germline CDR1 is SNHLY and CDR2 FYNNEI. J was trimmed by 6 bases and V by 7 bases; bases with no gene match: 7. CDR3 nucleotide sequence: TGTGCCAGCATGGACAGGGGTCTTGGTCAGCCCCAGCATTTT. It codes for CASMDRGLGQPQHF.

The chain carries TRBV6-5 and TRBJ2-5, with a possible D match to TRBD1 (5 bases). There are 16 residues in the CDR3. Germline-derived CDR1 and CDR2 are MNHEY and SVGAGI. V was trimmed by 2 bases and J by 4 bases, leaving 17 bases between them. The CDR3 sequence: CASSYGQGSPVETQYF. In nucleotides, the CDR3 is TGTGCCAGCAGTTACGGCCAGGGCTCCCCCGTAGAGACCCAGTACTTC.